This section outlines one TCR beta chain sequence together with its context. Its antigen remains unknown. The CDR3 end is not reached by the read, which stops 3 residues before it; the germline J gene fills it in. These data are taken from a study of T cell clonality in common variable immunodeficiency. Study results and caveats: Reportedly, TCR beta sequences from common variable immunodeficiency showed fewer deletions and N-nucleotide insertions. What drives increased CVID clonality needs T cell subpopulation sequencing.

The method was immunoSEQ multiplex PCR; TCRdb's version includes in-frame clones alone and lacks a portion of them. The sample holds about 35,000 clones, and no clone turns up only once. The CDR3 length is 16 residues. The germline V and J ends were trimmed by 0 bases and 4 bases, with 14 bases remaining between them. Patients had low serum IgG, IgA and/or IgM and specific antibody deficiency. Donors gave about 5 to 8 ml heparinized peripheral whole blood. The chain recombines TRBV23-1 with TRBJ2-3; D remains unclear. TRBV23-1 is reported as an ORF; its role is uncertain. Sequencing was carried out using peripheral blood mononuclear cells. This clonotype was obtained from a human donor with common variable immunodeficiency. The CDR3 DNA, read in part, is TGCGCCAGCAGTCAATCAGTTTTCCCACTGGCAGATACG. Translating it yields CASSQSVFPLADT. In full, the CDR3 reads CASSQSVFPLADTQYF.